Each of the 14 T cell receptor beta chains below was sequenced from the same sample in a study of shared clonotypes between healthy human individuals (dated by TCRdb to the early 2020s). Preparation of the library involved the immunoSEQ multiplex PCR assay. What TCRdb holds here is the immuneACCESS table cut down to in-frame rearrangements. Part of the clones is not present; checked against another copy, under half of the missing clones reflect an unresolved V gene, and the others are unexplained. This sample lists approximately 710,000 clones; around 91% were detected once. The ten largest clones take up about a third of the sample. Source material: memory CD8+ T cells from PBMCs. The cell subset or site label, as the study defines it: CD45RO+ cells pooled with CCR7-negative TemRA cells. The receptors shown here come from a man aged 18 to 29 in good health. Some clones in this sample may be carry-over from other donors' samples.

The DNA for the CDR3 is TGCGCCAGCAGCCAAGTATCTCTTAGCTCCTACGAGCAGTACTTC. It codes for CASSQVSLSSYEQYF. The V gene is TRBV4-1, the J gene TRBJ2-7; D gene uncertain. From germline, CDR1 is MGHRA and CDR2 YSYEKL. V lost 1 base and J 0 bases, leaving 10 bases between the germline ends. The CDR3 has 15 residues.

This clone was counted a single time. The genes are TRBV5-6 and TRBJ2-3, with a tentative D call TRBD2 (5 bases). The CDR3 has 15 residues. The germline V gene encodes CDR1 SGHDT and CDR2 YYEEEE. Trimming pared 0 bases from V and 0 bases from J, leaving 8 bases between. The CDR3 protein is CASSLVGGSTDTQYF. CDR3 nucleotides: TGTGCCAGCAGCTTGGTAGGAGGAAGCACAGATACGCAGTATTTT.

J is TRBJ1-2 and V is TRBV27; 7 nucleotides agree with TRBD1. CDR1 and CDR2 (germline): MNHEY, SMNVEV (reference sequence). Trimming cost V 5 bases and J 5 bases; bases outside gene matches: 17. This CDR3 is 17 amino acids long. This CDR3 reads CASSPKYGQAAVYGYTF. The CDR3 DNA sequence: TGTGCCAGCAGTCCCAAATACGGACAGGCGGCCGTTTATGGCTACACCTTC.

Regarding this clone: Relative to the germline gene, one junction end is altered; a read error may explain this. This sample also contains other DNA sequences that code for the same CDR3. The V call is TRBV15, the J call TRBJ1-1, with 10 bases fitting TRBD1. Germline CDR1 and CDR2: LNHNV and YYDKDF (reference sequence). The CDR3 length is 15 residues. The CDR3 DNA sequence: TGTGCCACTAGCAGCCCTAGACAGGGGGCAACTGAAGCTTTCTTT. Protein product: CATSSPRQGATEAFF.

The chain joins TRBV6-5 to TRBJ2-5; tentatively, D is TRBD1 or TRBD2 (6 bases each). Germline CDR1 is MNHEY and CDR2 is SVGAGI. Trimming took 4 bases from V and 5 from J, leaving 11 bases between them. This CDR3 comprises 13 residues. The CDR3 DNA follows: TGTGCCAGCAGTTGGAGGGGGGCGGAGACCCAGTACTTC. Translated: CASSWRGAETQYF.

This clone occurred many times. The rearrangement joins TRBV9 to TRBJ2-7; 8 nucleotides align to TRBD2. This CDR3 comprises 15 residues. Germline V gene data show CDR1 as SGDLS and CDR2 as YYNGEE. Trimming removed 0 bases from V and 2 bases from J; junction bases left unmatched: 4. CDR3 loop: CASSVGDSGTYEQYF. In DNA, the CDR3 is TGTGCCAGCAGCGTAGGGGATAGCGGGACCTACGAGCAGTACTTC. Combining the CDR3 with reference TRBV9 and TRBJ2-7 gives the whole variable domain DSGVTQTPKHLITATGQRVTLRCSPRSGDLSVYWYQQSLDQGLQFLIQYYNGEERAKGNILERFSAQQFPDLHSELNLSSLELGDSALYFCASSVGDSGTYEQYFGPGTRLTVT.

This rearrangement joins TRBV6-5 to TRBJ2-2, with a weak D call TRBD2 (5 bases). Germline CDR1 and CDR2: MNHEY and SVGAGI. V dropped 2 bases and J dropped 8 bases, with 9 bases sitting between them. The CDR3 runs 13 residues. The CDR3 DNA reads as TGTGCCAGCAGTTACGCGAGGGTAGGGGAGCTGTTTTTT. Amino acids: CASSYARVGELFF.

The chain carries TRBV6-5 and TRBJ2-5; TRBD2 matches at 7 bases. With the DNA end fitting TRBJ2-7 better, the J assignment may be wrong. The CDR3 totals 14 residues. Germline V gene sequence: CDR1 MNHEY, CDR2 SVGAGI. The CDR3 loop reads CASSYSSGGYEQYF. In DNA, the CDR3 is TGTGCCAGCAGTTACTCGTCGGGAGGCTACGAGCAGTACTTC.

V is TRBV21-1 and J is TRBJ2-2; the table's D call TRBD1 went unverified against the DNA. TRBV21-1 is a pseudogene segment. The CDR3 has 17 residues. The CDR3 nucleotides read TGTGCCAGCAGCAAATCCCTTGGGGACAAGAACACCGGGGAGCTGTTTTTT. Protein: CASSKSLGDKNTGELFF.

The chain has TRBV30 and TRBJ2-5; 7 positions agree with TRBD1. Germline V lookup: CDR1 GTSNPN, CDR2 SVGIG (reference sequence). The J segment lost 6 bases and the V segment lost 1 base, leaving 5 bases of the junction unmatched. The CDR3 runs 13 residues. The DNA for the CDR3 is TGTGCCTGGAGTGGAGGGGGCCCACAGACCCAGTACTTC. Its translation is CAWSGGGPQTQYF.

The chain joins TRBV5-4 to TRBJ2-2; 10 nucleotides match TRBD2. The CDR3 is made up of 14 amino acids. The germline V gene has CDR1 SGHNT and CDR2 YYREEE (reference sequence). V shed 6 bases, J shed 6 bases, and the junction held 5 bases outside the gene matches. The CDR3 DNA is TGTGCCAGCACCCCCGGGACTAGCGCCGGGGAGCTGTTTTTT. It is translated as CASTPGTSAGELFF.

The rearrangement uses TRBV27 and TRBJ2-1; D call uncertain. The germline V gene has CDR1 MNHEY and CDR2 SMNVEV (reference sequence). The ends were cut back, 0 bases at V and 8 bases at J, with 8 bases in the middle. CDR3 length equals 13 residues. DNA of the CDR3: TGTGCCAGCAGTTTATCGGAGCACCATGAGCAGTTCTTC. It encodes CASSLSEHHEQFF.

The chain uses TRBV27 and TRBJ1-2; 7 nucleotides agree with TRBD1. Trimming took 4 bases from V and 7 from J; bases not matched to a gene: 12. This CDR3 comprises 15 residues. From germline, CDR1 is MNHEY and CDR2 SMNVEV (reference sequence). CDR3 amino acids: CASSSKGQYVSGYTF. CDR3 sequence (DNA): TGTGCCAGCAGTTCCAAGGGACAGTATGTTAGTGGCTACACCTTC.

As regards this clone: The junction departs from germline at one end; a sequencing error may be responsible. Here the CDR3 DNA reads TGCAGCGTTGCTTTAACTAGACCCTCCTACATTGAGCAGTTCTTC. Protein: CSVALTRPSYIEQFF. The chain carries TRBV29-1 and TRBJ2-1, with a tentative D call TRBD2 (5 bases). Germline CDR1 reads SQVTM; CDR2 reads ANQGSEA. CDR3 size: 15 residues.